The T cell receptor (beta chain) under discussion was sequenced for a study of regulatory T cells in long-lasting Graves disease. CDR1 is MNHNS and CDR2 is SASEGT in the germline V gene. V was shortened by 1 base and J by 15 bases, with 17 bases between the two germline ends. The CDR3 has 13 amino acids. Described time point: newly diagnosed GD, antithyroid drugs for less than 3 months. Isolated PBMC RNA provided the starting material for the TCR library. This clonotype was recorded at least ten times. Library construction for TCR beta used iRepertoire HTBI primers and Arm-PCR of CDR3 regions. TCRdb fed the multiplex PCR reads into MiXCR, producing one record per CDR3 protein. This table has 400,000 to 500,000 distinct CDR3 sequences, 11% to 15% appearing once. This same sample was also part of a study on T cells in Graves' hyperthyroidism and ophthalmopathy. Per that paper: An initial round of RT-PCR targeting the TCR CDR3 relied on the HTBI primer set. Blood also held most thyroid clonotypes expanded beyond 0.001. Ophthalmopathy was told apart from stable hyperthyroidism by a 13 V-J model.

This material consisted of peripheral blood mononuclear cells (PBMCs), taken at new diagnosis, from a patient treated with antithyroid drugs. The TCR comes from a woman aged 45-60 years with Graves disease. The chain employs TRBV6-1 and TRBJ2-3; D gene unclear. This CDR3 reads CASSEGSLPRLYF. CDR3 nucleotide sequence: TGTGCCAGCAGTGAAGGCTCACTCCCCCGCTTATATTTT.